The present entry profiles one TCR beta chain with its context. The data were obtained in a study of blood T cell repertoires in COVID-19. Study context: The analysed material was cDNA or gDNA that came from T cells, B-cell-depleted T cells, or PBMCs.

The CDR3 length is 15 residues. V gave up 6 bases and J gave up 4 bases; unmatched junction bases: 9. From germline, CDR1 is MNHEY and CDR2 SMNVEV (reference sequence). The age range of participants was 18 to 89 years, with residence in about two dozen US areas. In the source study's methods: Estimation of nucleated cell counts was performed using reference gene primer amplification. Sequenced by immunoSEQ multiplex PCR; TCRdb stores in-frame clones only, minus some. The V and J calls and clone size come from that table; D and trimming were worked out from the DNA. Among approximately 160,000 clones listed, roughly 80% were seen once.

Sequenced: PBMCs or T cells enriched from blood (not recorded which). The V call is TRBV27, the J call TRBJ2-1; 7 bases align to TRBD1. This receptor was identified in a man in his forties or fifties who had recovered from COVID-19. The CDR3 sequence: CASRQGGASYNEQFF. CDR3 bases: TGTGCCAGCAGGCAAGGGGGCGCATCTTACAATGAGCAGTTCTTC.